This TCR beta chain was recorded in a study of early T cells in non-severe SARS-CoV-2 infection. Study-level background: Chains stayed unpaired after sequencing of bulk RNA from unsorted whole blood.

General study results and limits: Database matching using VDJdb favored anti-spike CD8 responses, with private and CD4 specificities left missing.

Unique molecular identifiers (one per individual cDNA molecule) were attached. TCRdb re-derived calls from the 5' RACE reads in MiXCR, one entry per CDR3 protein. The table shows approximately 70,000 distinct CDR3 sequences, with roughly 9.1% occurring only once. Concerning this clonotype itself: Its antigen is currently unknown.

V lost 3 bases and J 2 bases, leaving 4 bases between the germline ends. This CDR3 contains 11 residues. Germline CDR1 and CDR2: DFQATT and SNEGSKA (reference sequence). The V and J genes are TRBV20-1 and TRBJ1-1, with D hard to call. This sequence originates from an adult who was a healthcare worker with PCR-confirmed SARS-CoV-2 infection or an uninfected control (not recorded which). Specimen: whole blood, collected at baseline. In DNA, the CDR3 is TGCAGTGCTAGGGACAACACTGAAGCTTTCTTT. Its translation: CSARDNTEAFF.